A selection of T cell receptor beta chains follows, all from one sample in a study of blood T cell repertoires in COVID-19. Sequencing was performed with immunoSEQ multiplex PCR; in TCRdb, only in-frame clones are kept and a portion is missing. The sample includes hundreds of thousands of clones, roughly nine tenths seen only once; the top ten take 0.95% to 1.5%. The material sequenced was peripheral blood. The receptors originated from a man in his forties with acute or convalescent COVID-19. Both conserved end residues are part of each CDR3. The order of the fields is V gene, CDR3 length, clone size, D gene, J gene, CDR3 DNA, CDR3 protein. D genes are given only for firm matches. Size is stated for part of the rows, as once, few or many counts, or as a class when the clone is expanded.

V gene: TRBV27
CDR3 length: 15
clone size: -
D gene: -
J gene: TRBJ1-2
CDR3 DNA: TGTGCCAGCAGCAATAAACAGCGGGGGGTCTGGGGCTACACCTTC
CDR3 protein: CASSNKQRGVWGYTF

V gene: TRBV5-1
CDR3 length: 16
clone size: -
D gene: -
J gene: TRBJ2-2
CDR3 DNA: TGCGCCAGCAGCCTAACAGGGCTAGTGAACACCGGGGAGCTGTTTTTT
CDR3 protein: CASSLTGLVNTGELFF

V gene: TRBV11-2
CDR3 length: 11
clone size: -
D gene: -
J gene: TRBJ1-1
CDR3 DNA: TGTGCCAGCAGCTTATCTCGGGTGGCTTTCTTT
CDR3 protein: CASSLSRVAFF

V gene: TRBV18
CDR3 length: 18
clone size: once
D gene: TRBD1
J gene: TRBJ1-3
CDR3 DNA: TGTGCCAGCTCACCTTCGGTTATAAGGACAGGCTCTGGAAACACCATATATTTT
CDR3 protein: CASSPSVIRTGSGNTIYF

V gene: TRBV28
CDR3 length: 11
clone size: -
D gene: TRBD1
J gene: TRBJ1-2
CDR3 DNA: TGTGCCATCGGGACAGCCTATGGCTACACCTTC
CDR3 protein: CAIGTAYGYTF

V gene: TRBV4-1
CDR3 length: 18
clone size: -
D gene: -
J gene: TRBJ1-2
CDR3 DNA: TGCGCCAGCAGCCAAGTTGGTTCGGCGGGACGGAATAACTATGGCTACACCTTC
CDR3 protein: CASSQVGSAGRNNYGYTF

V gene: TRBV3-1/TRBV3-2
CDR3 length: 15
clone size: -
D gene: -
J gene: TRBJ1-2
CDR3 DNA: TGTGCCAGCAGCCAGGTAGTAGGGGCTGACTATGGCTACACCTTC
CDR3 protein: CASSQVVGADYGYTF

V gene: TRBV7-7
CDR3 length: 15
clone size: -
D gene: TRBD2
J gene: TRBJ2-7
CDR3 DNA: TGTGCTAGCAGCCTCGGGACTAGCGGACCCTACGAGCAGTACTTC
CDR3 protein: CASSLGTSGPYEQYF

V gene: TRBV7-2
CDR3 length: 15
clone size: -
D gene: -
J gene: TRBJ2-3
CDR3 DNA: TGTGCCAGCAGCTTAGCGGACAGCCTCACAGATACGCAGTATTTT
CDR3 protein: CASSLADSLTDTQYF

V gene: TRBV21-1
CDR3 length: 16
clone size: -
D gene: -
J gene: TRBJ1-2
CDR3 DNA: TGTGCCAGCAGCAAAGGCACGGTTACGGGAGGGTATGGCTACACCTTC
CDR3 protein: CASSKGTVTGGYGYTF

V gene: TRBV15
CDR3 length: 16
clone size: -
D gene: TRBD2
J gene: TRBJ2-1
CDR3 DNA: TGTGCCACCAGCCCCCGACGGGAGGGTCCCTACAATGAGCAGTTCTTC
CDR3 protein: CATSPRREGPYNEQFF

V gene: TRBV29-1
CDR3 length: 13
clone size: -
D gene: -
J gene: TRBJ1-2
CDR3 DNA: TGCAGCGTCGTTTCGGGAGAGTTCGGTGGCTACACCTTC
CDR3 protein: CSVVSGEFGGYTF

V gene: TRBV30
CDR3 length: 15
clone size: -
D gene: -
J gene: TRBJ1-1
CDR3 DNA: TGTGCCTGGAGTTGGGGGGAAATAGGGGACACTGAAGCTTTCTTT
CDR3 protein: CAWSWGEIGDTEAFF

V gene: TRBV12-3/TRBV12-4
CDR3 length: 12
clone size: -
D gene: -
J gene: TRBJ1-2
CDR3 DNA: TGTGCCAGCACACAGAACCGGTATGGCTACACCTTC
CDR3 protein: CASTQNRYGYTF

V gene: TRBV6-5
CDR3 length: 13
clone size: few
D gene: -
J gene: TRBJ2-3
CDR3 DNA: TGTGCGGCCACCGGGTCTGGCACAGATACGCAGTATTTT
CDR3 protein: CAATGSGTDTQYF

V gene: TRBV19
CDR3 length: 18
clone size: -
D gene: -
J gene: TRBJ1-5
CDR3 DNA: TGTGCCAGTAGTCGCGGGACTCTGGGCGGATCGGGCAATCAGCCCCAGCATTTT
CDR3 protein: CASSRGTLGGSGNQPQHF

V gene: TRBV25-1
CDR3 length: 14
clone size: -
D gene: TRBD1
J gene: TRBJ1-4
CDR3 DNA: TGTGCCAGCAGTGAGAGGACAGGGCTCGAAAAACTGTTTTTT
CDR3 protein: CASSERTGLEKLFF

V gene: TRBV9
CDR3 length: 16
clone size: -
D gene: -
J gene: TRBJ2-3
CDR3 DNA: TGTGCCAGCAGCAAACCCGCGGACAGCGTCACAGATACGCAGTATTTT
CDR3 protein: CASSKPADSVTDTQYF

V gene: TRBV6-2/TRBV6-3
CDR3 length: 17
clone size: -
D gene: TRBD2
J gene: TRBJ2-5
CDR3 DNA: TGTGCCAGCAGTTTTAGAGGGCTAGCGGGGCAACAAGAGACCCAGTACTTC
CDR3 protein: CASSFRGLAGQQETQYF

V gene: TRBV4-1
CDR3 length: 14
clone size: -
D gene: -
J gene: TRBJ2-5
CDR3 DNA: TGCGCCAGCAGCCAAGAGAGTCTAGTGGAGACCCAGTACTTC
CDR3 protein: CASSQESLVETQYF

V gene: TRBV27
CDR3 length: 16
clone size: once
D gene: TRBD2
J gene: TRBJ2-7
CDR3 DNA: TGTGCCAGCAGGGTGAGGGGACTAGCGGGAGGCCACGAGCAGTACTTC
CDR3 protein: CASRVRGLAGGHEQYF

V gene: TRBV10-3
CDR3 length: 11
clone size: -
D gene: -
J gene: TRBJ2-7
CDR3 DNA: TGTGCCACCGGAGGCCACTACGAGCAGTACTTC
CDR3 protein: CATGGHYEQYF

V gene: TRBV5-6
CDR3 length: 13
clone size: -
D gene: -
J gene: TRBJ2-1
CDR3 DNA: TGTGCCAGCAGCGTGACAGGCTACAATGAGCAGTTCTTC
CDR3 protein: CASSVTGYNEQFF

V gene: TRBV6-5
CDR3 length: 13
clone size: -
D gene: -
J gene: TRBJ1-2
CDR3 DNA: TGTGCCAGCAGCAACCAGGCGGGCTATGGCTACACCTTC
CDR3 protein: CASSNQAGYGYTF

V gene: TRBV27
CDR3 length: 13
clone size: once
D gene: -
J gene: TRBJ1-3
CDR3 DNA: TGTGCCAGCAGCAGGGGCGCTGGAAACACCATATATTTT
CDR3 protein: CASSRGAGNTIYF

V gene: TRBV4-2
CDR3 length: 18
clone size: -
D gene: TRBD1
J gene: TRBJ1-4
CDR3 DNA: TGTGCCAGCAGCCTACAATTAAGTGCGGGACAGGGGGATGAAAAACTGTTTTTT
CDR3 protein: CASSLQLSAGQGDEKLFF

V gene: TRBV28
CDR3 length: 17
clone size: -
D gene: -
J gene: TRBJ1-5
CDR3 DNA: TGTGCCAGCAGTTCTCCCTCAACAGAGTATAGCAATCAGCCCCAGCATTTT
CDR3 protein: CASSSPSTEYSNQPQHF

V gene: TRBV2
CDR3 length: 13
clone size: -
D gene: -
J gene: TRBJ2-5
CDR3 DNA: TGTGCCAGCACTGGCGGGCCGGCGGAGACCCAGTACTTC
CDR3 protein: CASTGGPAETQYF

V gene: TRBV7-2
CDR3 length: 14
clone size: -
D gene: TRBD1
J gene: TRBJ2-1
CDR3 DNA: TGTGCCAGCAGCCCGTACCGGGACAGGGAATTAAAGTTCTTC
CDR3 protein: CASSPYRDRELKFF

V gene: TRBV6-5
CDR3 length: 14
clone size: -
D gene: -
J gene: TRBJ1-3
CDR3 DNA: TGTGCCAGCAGCGTGCGGGGGTCTGGAAACACCATATATTTT
CDR3 protein: CASSVRGSGNTIYF

V gene: TRBV10-3
CDR3 length: 15
clone size: few
D gene: TRBD1
J gene: TRBJ2-1
CDR3 DNA: TGTGCCATCAGGCCGGACAGGCATAGATACAATGAGCAGTTCTTC
CDR3 protein: CAIRPDRHRYNEQFF

V gene: TRBV5-1
CDR3 length: 16
clone size: -
D gene: TRBD1
J gene: TRBJ1-3
CDR3 DNA: TGCGCCAGCAGCTTGACATGGACAGGGGTTGGAAACACCATATATTTT
CDR3 protein: CASSLTWTGVGNTIYF

V gene: TRBV6-2/TRBV6-3
CDR3 length: 11
clone size: few
D gene: -
J gene: TRBJ2-7
CDR3 DNA: TGTGCCAGCAGTTATGGGCACGAGCAGTACTTC
CDR3 protein: CASSYGHEQYF

V gene: TRBV18
CDR3 length: 14
clone size: -
D gene: TRBD2
J gene: TRBJ2-1
CDR3 DNA: TGTGCCAGCTCTAGCGGGAGTTGGAACAATGAGCAGTTCTTC
CDR3 protein: CASSSGSWNNEQFF

V gene: TRBV19
CDR3 length: 13
clone size: -
D gene: -
J gene: TRBJ1-4
CDR3 DNA: TGTGCCAGTAGTATTTCCTCGGACTTCAAACTGTTTTTT
CDR3 protein: CASSISSDFKLFF

V gene: TRBV5-1
CDR3 length: 15
clone size: -
D gene: -
J gene: TRBJ2-2
CDR3 DNA: TGCGCCAGCAGCTTGGCCTCAGGGGACACCGGGGAGCTGTTTTTT
CDR3 protein: CASSLASGDTGELFF

V gene: TRBV5-4
CDR3 length: 16
clone size: -
D gene: TRBD2
J gene: TRBJ2-2
CDR3 DNA: TGTGCCAGCAGCTCCGGACTAGCGGAGAACACCGGGGAGCTGTTTTTT
CDR3 protein: CASSSGLAENTGELFF

V gene: TRBV5-4
CDR3 length: 15
clone size: -
D gene: TRBD2
J gene: TRBJ2-7
CDR3 DNA: TGTGCCAGCAGCTCAGGACTAGCCGAAACCTACGAGCAGTACTTC
CDR3 protein: CASSSGLAETYEQYF

V gene: TRBV5-1
CDR3 length: 12
clone size: -
D gene: -
J gene: TRBJ2-7
CDR3 DNA: TGCGCCAGCAGCTTGATAGCATCCGAGCAGTACTTC
CDR3 protein: CASSLIASEQYF

V gene: TRBV6-5
CDR3 length: 14
clone size: -
D gene: -
J gene: TRBJ1-3
CDR3 DNA: TGTGCCAGCAGTAACAGGGTCCGTGGAAACACCATATATTTT
CDR3 protein: CASSNRVRGNTIYF

V gene: TRBV9
CDR3 length: 14
clone size: -
D gene: -
J gene: TRBJ1-2
CDR3 DNA: TGTGCCAGCAGCGTAGGACAAAATAACTATGGCTACACCTTC
CDR3 protein: CASSVGQNNYGYTF

V gene: TRBV30
CDR3 length: 12
clone size: -
D gene: -
J gene: TRBJ1-3
CDR3 DNA: TGTGCCTGGAAGAGCTCTGGAAACACCATATATTTT
CDR3 protein: CAWKSSGNTIYF

V gene: TRBV15
CDR3 length: 15
clone size: -
D gene: -
J gene: TRBJ1-5
CDR3 DNA: TGTGCCACCAGCAGAGATTTAGGGGTTAATCAGCCCCAGCATTTT
CDR3 protein: CATSRDLGVNQPQHF

V gene: TRBV27
CDR3 length: 14
clone size: -
D gene: -
J gene: TRBJ1-2
CDR3 DNA: TGTGCCAGCAGTAGCCTCCGGGAACCCTATGGCTACACCTTC
CDR3 protein: CASSSLREPYGYTF

V gene: TRBV3-1/TRBV3-2
CDR3 length: 18
clone size: few
D gene: -
J gene: TRBJ2-7
CDR3 DNA: TGTGCCAGCACCTCATTGAGCCAGTATGGACAAGGGAAGTACGAGCAGTACTTC
CDR3 protein: CASTSLSQYGQGKYEQYF

V gene: TRBV9
CDR3 length: 14
clone size: -
D gene: -
J gene: TRBJ1-2
CDR3 DNA: TGTGCCAGCAGCGTTGGGGGGGTGGACTATGGCTACACCTTC
CDR3 protein: CASSVGGVDYGYTF

V gene: TRBV11-2
CDR3 length: 13
clone size: -
D gene: -
J gene: TRBJ1-1
CDR3 DNA: TGTGCCAGCAGCAGAAGACAGAGCACTGAAGCTTTCTTT
CDR3 protein: CASSRRQSTEAFF

V gene: TRBV5-3
CDR3 length: 14
clone size: -
D gene: -
J gene: TRBJ2-5
CDR3 DNA: TGTGCCAGAAGCTTCCCTCAGGGGATGGGGACCCAGTACTTC
CDR3 protein: CARSFPQGMGTQYF

V gene: TRBV4-1
CDR3 length: 17
clone size: -
D gene: -
J gene: TRBJ1-1
CDR3 DNA: TGCGCCAGCAGCCAAGATCGGCCCAGGGGCACAGGCACTGAAGCTTTCTTT
CDR3 protein: CASSQDRPRGTGTEAFF

V gene: TRBV2
CDR3 length: 14
clone size: once
D gene: -
J gene: TRBJ2-1
CDR3 DNA: TGTGCCAGCAGCAAAGGAGAACCCCTCAATGAGCAGTTCTTC
CDR3 protein: CASSKGEPLNEQFF

V gene: TRBV28
CDR3 length: 18
clone size: -
D gene: TRBD1
J gene: TRBJ2-7
CDR3 DNA: TGTGCCAGCACCCCGACCGATCTGGTACAGGGGGCAGACTACGAGCAGTACTTC
CDR3 protein: CASTPTDLVQGADYEQYF

V gene: TRBV23-1
CDR3 length: 21
clone size: -
D gene: -
J gene: TRBJ1-1
CDR3 DNA: TGCGCCAGCAGTCAATCCGTTTCAGACGGGAATAAAAGAGATCCCAACACTGAAGCTTTCTTT
CDR3 protein: CASSQSVSDGNKRDPNTEAFF

V gene: TRBV13
CDR3 length: 16
clone size: -
D gene: -
J gene: TRBJ1-1
CDR3 DNA: TGTGCCAGCAGCTTAGGTTACGGGACATTGAACACTGAAGCTTTCTTT
CDR3 protein: CASSLGYGTLNTEAFF

V gene: TRBV5-4
CDR3 length: 15
clone size: -
D gene: TRBD2
J gene: TRBJ2-1
CDR3 DNA: TGTGCCAGCAGCTTCGGCGGGAGTGTCGGGAATGAGCAGTTCTTC
CDR3 protein: CASSFGGSVGNEQFF

V gene: TRBV7-2
CDR3 length: 14
clone size: -
D gene: TRBD1
J gene: TRBJ1-2
CDR3 DNA: TGTGCCAGCAGTTACACCGGGACAGACTATGGCTACACCTTC
CDR3 protein: CASSYTGTDYGYTF

V gene: TRBV28
CDR3 length: 14
clone size: -
D gene: TRBD1
J gene: TRBJ1-4
CDR3 DNA: TGTGCCAGCAGTTTTAGGGACAGGGTGGAAAAACTGTTTTTT
CDR3 protein: CASSFRDRVEKLFF

V gene: TRBV7-3
CDR3 length: 15
clone size: -
D gene: -
J gene: TRBJ2-1
CDR3 DNA: TGTGCCAGCAGCTTTAAGGTAGCGGAGTACAATGAGCAGTTCTTC
CDR3 protein: CASSFKVAEYNEQFF

V gene: TRBV9
CDR3 length: 13
clone size: -
D gene: -
J gene: TRBJ2-7
CDR3 DNA: TGTGCCAGCAGCGCGACAGTTCCTGGCGAGCAGTACTTC
CDR3 protein: CASSATVPGEQYF